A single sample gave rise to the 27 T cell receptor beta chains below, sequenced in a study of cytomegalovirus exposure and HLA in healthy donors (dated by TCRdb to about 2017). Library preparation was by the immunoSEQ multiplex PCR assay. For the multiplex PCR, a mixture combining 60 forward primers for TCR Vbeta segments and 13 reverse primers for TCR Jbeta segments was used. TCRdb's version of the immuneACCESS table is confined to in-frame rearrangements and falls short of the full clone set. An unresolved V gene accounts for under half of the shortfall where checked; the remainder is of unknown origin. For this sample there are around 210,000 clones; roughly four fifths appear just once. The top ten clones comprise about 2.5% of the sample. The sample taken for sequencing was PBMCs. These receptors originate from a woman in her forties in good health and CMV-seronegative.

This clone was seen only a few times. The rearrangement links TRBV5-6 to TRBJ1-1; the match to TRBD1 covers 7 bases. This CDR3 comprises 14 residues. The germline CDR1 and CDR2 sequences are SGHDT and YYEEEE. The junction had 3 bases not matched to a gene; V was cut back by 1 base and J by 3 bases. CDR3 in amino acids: CASSLPGGYTEAFF. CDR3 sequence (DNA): TGTGCCAGCAGCTTGCCAGGGGGGTACACTGAAGCTTTCTTT. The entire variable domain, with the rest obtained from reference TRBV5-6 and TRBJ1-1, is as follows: DAGVTQSPTHLIKTRGQQVTLRCSPKSGHDTVSWYQQALGQGPQFIFQYYEEEERQRGNFPDRFSGHQFPNYSSELNVNALLLGDSALYLCASSLPGGYTEAFFGQGTRLTVV.

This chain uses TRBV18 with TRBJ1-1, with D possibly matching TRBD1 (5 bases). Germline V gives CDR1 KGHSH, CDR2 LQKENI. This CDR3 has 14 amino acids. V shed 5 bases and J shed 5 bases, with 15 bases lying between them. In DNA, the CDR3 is TGTGCCAGCTCAGCCACTTATGGGGGGACTGAAGCTTTCTTT. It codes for CASSATYGGTEAFF. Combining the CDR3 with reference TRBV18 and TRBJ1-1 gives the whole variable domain NAGVMQNPRHLVRRRGQEARLRCSPMKGHSHVYWYRQLPEEGLKFMVYLQKENIIDESGMPKERFSAEFPKEGPSILRIQQVVRGDSAAYFCASSATYGGTEAFFGQGTRLTVV.

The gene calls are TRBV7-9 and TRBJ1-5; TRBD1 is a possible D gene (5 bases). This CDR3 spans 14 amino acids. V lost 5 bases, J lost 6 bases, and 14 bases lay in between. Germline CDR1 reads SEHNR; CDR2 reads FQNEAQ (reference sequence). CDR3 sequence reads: CASSPGGRGQPQHF. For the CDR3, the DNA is TGTGCCAGCAGCCCGGGGGGGAGGGGTCAGCCCCAGCATTTT.

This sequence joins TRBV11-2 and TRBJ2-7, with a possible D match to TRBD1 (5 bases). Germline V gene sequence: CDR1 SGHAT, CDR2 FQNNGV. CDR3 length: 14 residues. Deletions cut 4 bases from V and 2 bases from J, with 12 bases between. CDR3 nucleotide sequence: TGTGCCAGCAGCTCCTCCGACAGAACCTACGAGCAGTACTTC. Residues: CASSSSDRTYEQYF.

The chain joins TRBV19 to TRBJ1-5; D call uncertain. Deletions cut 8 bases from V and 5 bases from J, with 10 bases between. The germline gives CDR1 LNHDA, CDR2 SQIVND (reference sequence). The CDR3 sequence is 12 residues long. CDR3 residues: CASLGGHQPQHF. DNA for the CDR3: TGTGCCAGTCTTGGTGGGCATCAGCCCCAGCATTTT. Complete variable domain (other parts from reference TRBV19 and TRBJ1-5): DGGITQSPKYLFRKEGQNVTLSCEQNLNHDAMYWYRQDPGQGLRLIYYSQIVNDFQKGDIAEGYSVSREKKESFPLTVTSAQKNPTAFYLCASLGGHQPQHFGDGTRLSIL.

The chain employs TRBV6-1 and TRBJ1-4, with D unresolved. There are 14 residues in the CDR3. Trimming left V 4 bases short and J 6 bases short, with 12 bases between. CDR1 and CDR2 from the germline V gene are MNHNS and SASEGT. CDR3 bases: TGTGCCAGCAGTGTGTCTGCACACGATGAAAAACTGTTTTTT. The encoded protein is CASSVSAHDEKLFF.

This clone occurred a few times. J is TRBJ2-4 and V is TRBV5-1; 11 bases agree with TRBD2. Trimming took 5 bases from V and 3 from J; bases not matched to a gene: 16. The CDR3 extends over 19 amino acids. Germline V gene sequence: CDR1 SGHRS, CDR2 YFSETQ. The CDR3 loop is CASSSGSIAGGPGKNIQYF. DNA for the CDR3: TGCGCCAGCAGTTCAGGTAGTATAGCGGGAGGGCCCGGCAAAAACATTCAGTACTTC.

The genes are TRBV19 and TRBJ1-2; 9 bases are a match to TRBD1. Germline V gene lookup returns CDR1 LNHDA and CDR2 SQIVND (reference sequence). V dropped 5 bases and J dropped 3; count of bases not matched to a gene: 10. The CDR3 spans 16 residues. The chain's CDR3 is CASSPLGDRDHYGYTF. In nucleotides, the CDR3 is TGTGCCAGTAGTCCCCTGGGGGACAGGGACCACTATGGCTACACCTTC. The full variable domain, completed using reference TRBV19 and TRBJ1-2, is DGGITQSPKYLFRKEGQNVTLSCEQNLNHDAMYWYRQDPGQGLRLIYYSQIVNDFQKGDIAEGYSVSREKKESFPLTVTSAQKNPTAFYLCASSPLGDRDHYGYTFGSGTRLTVV.

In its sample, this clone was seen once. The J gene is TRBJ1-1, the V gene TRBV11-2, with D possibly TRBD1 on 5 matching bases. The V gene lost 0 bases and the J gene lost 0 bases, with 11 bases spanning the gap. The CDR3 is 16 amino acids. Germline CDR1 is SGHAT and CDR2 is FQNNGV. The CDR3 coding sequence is TGTGCCAGCAGCTTAGACAGGGCTCTTATGAACACTGAAGCTTTCTTT. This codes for CASSLDRALMNTEAFF.

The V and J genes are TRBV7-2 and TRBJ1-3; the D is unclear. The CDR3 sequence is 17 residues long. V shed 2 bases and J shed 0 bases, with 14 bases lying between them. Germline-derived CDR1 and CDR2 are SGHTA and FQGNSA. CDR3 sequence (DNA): TGTGCCAGCAGCTTAAATACTCTCATCCCCTCTGGAAACACCATATATTTT. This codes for CASSLNTLIPSGNTIYF.

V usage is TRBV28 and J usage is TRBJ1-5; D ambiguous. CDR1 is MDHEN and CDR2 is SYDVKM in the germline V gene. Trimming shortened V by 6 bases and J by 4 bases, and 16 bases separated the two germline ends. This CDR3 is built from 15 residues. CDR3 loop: CASSPYGDFNQPQHF. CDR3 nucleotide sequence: TGTGCCAGCAGCCCCTACGGGGATTTTAATCAGCCCCAGCATTTT.

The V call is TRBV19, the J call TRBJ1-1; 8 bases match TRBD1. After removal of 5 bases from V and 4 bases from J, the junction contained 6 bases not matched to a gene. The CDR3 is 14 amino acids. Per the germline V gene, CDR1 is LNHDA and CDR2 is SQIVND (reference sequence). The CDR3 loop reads CASSWTGQVTEAFF. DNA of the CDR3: TGTGCCAGTAGTTGGACAGGGCAAGTCACTGAAGCTTTCTTT. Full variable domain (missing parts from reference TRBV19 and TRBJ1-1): DGGITQSPKYLFRKEGQNVTLSCEQNLNHDAMYWYRQDPGQGLRLIYYSQIVNDFQKGDIAEGYSVSREKKESFPLTVTSAQKNPTAFYLCASSWTGQVTEAFFGQGTRLTVV.

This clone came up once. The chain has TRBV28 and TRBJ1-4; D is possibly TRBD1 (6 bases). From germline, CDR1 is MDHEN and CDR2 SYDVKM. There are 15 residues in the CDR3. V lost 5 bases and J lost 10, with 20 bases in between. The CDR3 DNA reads TGTGCCAGCAGTCTCGACAGGCACCTCTTGGGAAAACTGTTTTTT. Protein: CASSLDRHLLGKLFF.

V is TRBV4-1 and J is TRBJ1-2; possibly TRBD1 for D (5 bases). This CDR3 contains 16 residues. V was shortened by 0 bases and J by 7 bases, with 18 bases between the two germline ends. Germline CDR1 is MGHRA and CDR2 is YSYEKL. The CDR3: CASSQEVRAGYPGYTF. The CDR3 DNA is TGCGCCAGCAGCCAAGAAGTTAGGGCAGGGTATCCTGGCTACACCTTC.

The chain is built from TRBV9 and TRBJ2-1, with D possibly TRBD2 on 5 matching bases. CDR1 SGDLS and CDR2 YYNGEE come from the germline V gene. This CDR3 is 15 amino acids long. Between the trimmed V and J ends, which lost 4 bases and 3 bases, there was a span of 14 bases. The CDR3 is CASSPPPGSYNEQFF. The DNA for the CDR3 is TGTGCCAGCAGCCCCCCCCCTGGGAGCTACAATGAGCAGTTCTTC.

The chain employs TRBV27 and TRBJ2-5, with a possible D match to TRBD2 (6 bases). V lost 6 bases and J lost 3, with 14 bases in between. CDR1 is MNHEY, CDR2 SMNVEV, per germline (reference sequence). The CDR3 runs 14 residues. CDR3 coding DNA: TGTGCCAGCAGCAGAAGGAGGGCCGAAGAGACCCAGTACTTC. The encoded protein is CASSRRRAEETQYF.

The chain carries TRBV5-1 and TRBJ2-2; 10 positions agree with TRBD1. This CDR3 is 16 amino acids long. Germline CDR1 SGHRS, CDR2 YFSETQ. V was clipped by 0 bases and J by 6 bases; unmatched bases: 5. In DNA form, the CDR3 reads TGCGCCAGCAGCTTGGTAGCGGACAGGGGGGCCGGGGAGCTGTTTTTT. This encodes CASSLVADRGAGELFF.

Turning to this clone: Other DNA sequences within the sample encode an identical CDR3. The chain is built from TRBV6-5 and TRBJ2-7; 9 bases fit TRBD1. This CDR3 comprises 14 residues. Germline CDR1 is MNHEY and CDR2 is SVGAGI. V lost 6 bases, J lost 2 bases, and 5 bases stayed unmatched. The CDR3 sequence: CASRTGQGTYEQYF. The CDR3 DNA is TGTGCCAGCAGGACGGGACAGGGAACCTACGAGCAGTACTTC.

CDR3 DNA: TGTGCCAGCAGCCTGGACAGGACGCTGGGGAACTATGGCTACACCTTC. As protein: CASSLDRTLGNYGYTF. The V gene is TRBV5-6, the J gene TRBJ1-2; 7 bases are shared with TRBD1. The CDR3 runs to 16 residues. Germline V gene data show CDR1 as SGHDT and CDR2 as YYEEEE. The ends lost 4 bases at V and 2 bases at J; junction bases unmatched: 11.

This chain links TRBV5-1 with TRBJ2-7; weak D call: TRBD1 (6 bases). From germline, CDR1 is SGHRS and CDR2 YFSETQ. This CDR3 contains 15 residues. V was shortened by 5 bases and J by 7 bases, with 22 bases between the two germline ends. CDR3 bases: TGCGCCAGCAGTTTAGCTAGTATGGGGGCGGTGGAGCAGTACTTC. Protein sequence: CASSLASMGAVEQYF.

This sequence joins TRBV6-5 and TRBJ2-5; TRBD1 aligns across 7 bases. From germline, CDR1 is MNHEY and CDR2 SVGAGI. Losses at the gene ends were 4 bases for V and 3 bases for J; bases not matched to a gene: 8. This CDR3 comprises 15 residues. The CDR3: CASSLTQGVEETQYF. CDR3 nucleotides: TGTGCCAGCAGTTTGACTCAGGGGGTGGAAGAGACCCAGTACTTC.

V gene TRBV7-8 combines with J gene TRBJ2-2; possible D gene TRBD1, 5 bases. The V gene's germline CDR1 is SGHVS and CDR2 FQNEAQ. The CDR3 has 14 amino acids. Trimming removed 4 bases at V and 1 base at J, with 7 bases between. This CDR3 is CASSWGQNTGELFF. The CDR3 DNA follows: TGTGCCAGCAGCTGGGGCCAGAACACCGGGGAGCTGTTTTTT. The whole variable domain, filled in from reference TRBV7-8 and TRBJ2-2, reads GAGVSQSPRYKVAKRGQDVALRCDPISGHVSLFWYQQALGQGPEFLTYFQNEAQLDKSGLPSDRFFAERPEGSVSTLKIQRTQQEDSAVYLCASSWGQNTGELFFGEGSRLTVL.

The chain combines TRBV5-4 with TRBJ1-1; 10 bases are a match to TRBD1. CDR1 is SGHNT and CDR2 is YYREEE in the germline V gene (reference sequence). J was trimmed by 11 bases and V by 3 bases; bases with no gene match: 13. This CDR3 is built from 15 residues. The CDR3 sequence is CASSSARAGQGEAFF. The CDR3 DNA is TGTGCCAGCAGCTCCGCCCGAGCCGGACAGGGGGAGGCTTTCTTT.

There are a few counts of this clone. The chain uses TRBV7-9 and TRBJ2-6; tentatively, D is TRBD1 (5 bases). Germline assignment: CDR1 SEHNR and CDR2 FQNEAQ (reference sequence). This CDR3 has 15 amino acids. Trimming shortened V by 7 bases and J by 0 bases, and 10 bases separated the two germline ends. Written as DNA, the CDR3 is TGTGCCAGCAACGTAAGGGGCTCTGGGGCCAACGTCCTGACTTTC. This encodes CASNVRGSGANVLTF. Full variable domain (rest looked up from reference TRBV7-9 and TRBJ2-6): DTGVSQNPRHKITKRGQNVTFRCDPISEHNRLYWYRQTLGQGPEFLTYFQNEAQLEKSRLLSDRFSAERPKGSFSTLEIQRTEQGDSAMYLCASNVRGSGANVLTFGAGSRLTVL.

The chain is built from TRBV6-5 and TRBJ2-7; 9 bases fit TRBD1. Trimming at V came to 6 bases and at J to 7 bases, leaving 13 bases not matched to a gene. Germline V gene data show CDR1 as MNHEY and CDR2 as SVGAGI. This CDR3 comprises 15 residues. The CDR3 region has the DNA TGTGCCAGCAGAGACTCGAGGACAGGGACAGGGGAGCAGTACTTC. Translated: CASRDSRTGTGEQYF.

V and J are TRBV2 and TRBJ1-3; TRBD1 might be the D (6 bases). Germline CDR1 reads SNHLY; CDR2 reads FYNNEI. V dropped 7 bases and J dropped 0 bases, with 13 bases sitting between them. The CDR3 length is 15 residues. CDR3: CASTRQAASGNTIYF. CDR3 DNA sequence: TGTGCCAGCACCCGACAGGCCGCCTCTGGAAACACCATATATTTT.

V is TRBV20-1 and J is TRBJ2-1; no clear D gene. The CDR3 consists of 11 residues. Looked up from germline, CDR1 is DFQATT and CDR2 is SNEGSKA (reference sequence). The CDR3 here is CSPLAGHEQFF. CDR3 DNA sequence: TGCAGCCCCCTGGCTGGGCATGAGCAGTTCTTC.